The clone carrying this T cell receptor beta chain was found many times. Its antigen is unknown. The sample belongs to a study of response to subunit inactivated influenza vaccine. Study results and caveats: The authors proposed limited new T cell recruitment per seasonal influenza vaccination.

MiXCR was run by TCRdb on the RT-PCR reads, yielding one entry per CDR3 protein. The sample consists of roughly 710,000 distinct CDR3 sequences, about 14% of them appearing once. This CDR3 spans 14 amino acids. The germline V and J ends were trimmed by 0 bases and 5 bases, with 9 bases remaining between them. CDR1 and CDR2 from the germline V gene are SGHTA and FQGNSA. The rearrangement links TRBV7-2 to TRBJ2-3; D unresolved. The sample consisted of PBMCs from blood, taken around 15 days before vaccination. The clonotype originates from a man aged 50-59 years who received an inactivated influenza vaccine. The CDR3 DNA follows: TGTGCCAGCAGCTTAGCACAGTCTCTAGATACGCAGTATTTT. Protein: CASSLAQSLDTQYF.